This TCR beta chain is drawn from a study of T cells after yellow fever vaccination. V was clipped by 4 bases and J by 0 bases, with 12 bases between them. The CDR3 runs 15 residues. TCRdb recomputed calls from the 5' RACE reads with MiXCR, one row per CDR3 protein. The sample lists around 320,000 distinct CDR3 sequences, around 4.5% seen once, with just under 20% in the top ten. The TCR sequence derives from a man younger than 30 who received the YFV17D yellow fever vaccine. The chain couples TRBV12-3 or TRBV12-4 to TRBJ1-1; the D is unclear. The source material was PBMCs, sampled 15 days after the yellow fever booster vaccination. CDR3 in amino acids: CASSWPDHVNTEAFF. As DNA, the CDR3 is TGTGCCAGCAGTTGGCCGGATCACGTGAACACTGAAGCTTTCTTT.